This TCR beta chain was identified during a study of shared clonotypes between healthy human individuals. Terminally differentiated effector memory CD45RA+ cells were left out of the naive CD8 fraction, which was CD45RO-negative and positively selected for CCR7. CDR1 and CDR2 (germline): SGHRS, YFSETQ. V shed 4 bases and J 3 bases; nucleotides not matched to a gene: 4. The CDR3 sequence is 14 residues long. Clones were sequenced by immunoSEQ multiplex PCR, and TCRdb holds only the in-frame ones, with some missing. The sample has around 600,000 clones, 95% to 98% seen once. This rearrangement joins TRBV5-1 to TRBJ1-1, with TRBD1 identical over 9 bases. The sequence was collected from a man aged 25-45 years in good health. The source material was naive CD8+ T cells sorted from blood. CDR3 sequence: CASSPDRGYTEAFF. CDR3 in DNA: TGCGCCAGCAGCCCGGACAGGGGATACACTGAAGCTTTCTTT. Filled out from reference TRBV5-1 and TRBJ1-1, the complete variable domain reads KAGVTQTPRYLIKTRGQQVTLSCSPISGHRSVSWYQQTPGQGLQFLFEYFSETQRNKGNFPGRFSGRQFSNSRSEMNVSTLELGDSALYLCASSPDRGYTEAFFGQGTRLTVV.